This entry describes one T cell receptor (beta chain). The data derive from a study of blood T cell repertoires in COVID-19. At the level of the study: From T cells, B-cell-depleted T cells, or PBMCs came the material, which was cDNA or gDNA.

Seattle patient enrollment occurred during active infection, with longitudinal follow-up thereafter. The table came from immunoSEQ multiplex PCR; TCRdb's copy has only in-frame clones and leaves some out. This table holds approximately 170,000 clones, approximately 85% found once. There are 14 residues in the CDR3. V dropped 5 bases and J dropped 7 bases, with 14 bases sitting between them. In germline, CDR1 is LNHNV, CDR2 YYDKDF (reference sequence). The chain links TRBV15 to TRBJ2-2, with a possible D match to TRBD1 (6 bases). This TCR derives from an elderly man with COVID-19, enrolled during active disease. Sequenced sample: peripheral blood. CDR3 nucleotides: TGTGCCACCAGCTGGACAGCCGCGATCGGGGAGCTGTTTTTT. Translating it yields CATSWTAAIGELFF.